What follows is one TCR beta chain and its context. The target antigen is unknown. This record comes from a study of cytomegalovirus exposure and HLA in healthy donors. General study points: According to reports, the classifier identified cytomegalovirus status with high specificity and sensitivity.

The study ran its PCR with 60 Vbeta and 13 Jbeta primers. The repertoire was sequenced with immunoSEQ multiplex PCR; TCRdb's copy has only in-frame clones and lacks some. The table records about 160,000 clones, roughly 84% of them present only once. CDR1 and CDR2 (germline): SGHAT, FQNNGV. Trimming took off 5 bases at V and 3 bases at J, with 19 bases between the two ends. The CDR3 length is 16 residues. The rearrangement uses TRBV11-2 and TRBJ1-1; possibly TRBD1 for D (6 bases). The sequence came from a boy aged 2 to 10 in good health and CMV-seronegative. The sequenced sample consisted of PBMCs. The CDR3 coding sequence is TGTGCCAGCAGCCCAAGACTACAGGGCCAGGACACTGAAGCTTTCTTT. Its protein is CASSPRLQGQDTEAFF. The full variable domain, with the rest looked up from reference TRBV11-2 and TRBJ1-1, is EAGVAQSPRYKIIEKRQSVAFWCNPISGHATLYWYQQILGQGPKLLIQFQNNGVVDDSQLPKDRFSAERLKGVDSTLKIQPAKLEDSAVYLCASSPRLQGQDTEAFFGQGTRLTVV.